What follows are 19 T cell receptor beta chains derived from one specimen sequenced in a study of blood T cell repertoires in COVID-19. The data were produced by immunoSEQ multiplex PCR, yet TCRdb's version contains in-frame clones alone and is incomplete. The sample has some 410,000 clones; roughly 90% are singletons. Sequenced input: PBMCs or T cells enriched from blood (not recorded which). Receptor source: a woman in her twenties or thirties with acute COVID-19.

The chain combines TRBV7-9 with TRBJ2-7; tentatively, D is TRBD1 (5 bases). Trimming took 5 bases from V and 5 from J, leaving 10 bases between them. There are 12 residues in the CDR3. From germline, CDR1 is SEHNR and CDR2 FQNEAQ (reference sequence). The CDR3 region is CASSPDSHEQYF. CDR3 nucleotides: TGTGCCAGCAGCCCTGACAGCCACGAGCAGTACTTC.

The chain couples TRBV19 to TRBJ2-7; D is possibly TRBD2 (7 bases). Germline V gene sequence: CDR1 LNHDA, CDR2 SQIVND (reference sequence). The CDR3 is 15 residues long. V lost 5 bases, J lost 0 bases, and 14 bases lay in between. The DNA for the CDR3 is TGTGCCAGTAGTCGGGGGGCGCTCAGCTCCTACGAGCAGTACTTC. Translated: CASSRGALSSYEQYF. The full variable domain, in which reference TRBV19 and TRBJ2-7 provide the parts outside the CDR3, is DGGITQSPKYLFRKEGQNVTLSCEQNLNHDAMYWYRQDPGQGLRLIYYSQIVNDFQKGDIAEGYSVSREKKESFPLTVTSAQKNPTAFYLCASSRGALSSYEQYFGPGTRLTVT.

This clone came up once. This sample also contains other DNA sequences that code for the same CDR3. The chain uses TRBV5-1 and TRBJ1-1; no clear D gene. V shed 0 bases and J shed 2 bases, with 11 bases lying between them. This CDR3 comprises 15 residues. Germline assignment: CDR1 SGHRS and CDR2 YFSETQ. The CDR3 bases are TGCGCCAGCAGCTTGGGCGGAGGGTTAAACACTGAAGCTTTCTTT. It yields the protein CASSLGGGLNTEAFF.

This chain joins TRBV19 and TRBJ1-5; D gene ambiguous. The CDR3 runs 12 residues. Trimming shortened V by 5 bases and J by 5 bases, and 7 bases separated the two germline ends. Germline V gives CDR1 LNHDA, CDR2 SQIVND (reference sequence). CDR3: CASSRRYQPQHF. The CDR3 DNA is TGTGCCAGTAGTCGGCGGTATCAGCCCCAGCATTTT.

The V call is TRBV3-1 (or the pseudogene TRBV3-2), the J call TRBJ1-6; D possibly corresponds to TRBD1 (6 bases). Germline lookup yields CDR1 LGHDT and CDR2 YNNKEL (reference sequence). With 1 base removed from V and 0 bases from J, the gap between germline ends came to 16 bases. The CDR3 length is 19 residues. CDR3 bases: TGTGCCAGCAGCCAAGTTGGCGGTGCAGGGGTCTCCTATAATTCACCCCTCCACTTT. This sequence encodes CASSQVGGAGVSYNSPLHF.

The rearrangement joins TRBV3-1 (or the pseudogene TRBV3-2) to TRBJ1-6; 8 bases match TRBD1. V lost 4 bases, J lost 8 bases, and 7 bases stayed unmatched. CDR3 size: 15 residues. CDR1 is LGHDT, CDR2 YNNKEL, per germline (reference sequence). The CDR3 nucleotides read TGTGCCAGCAGCCTTATGGGACAGGCCGATTCACCCCTCCACTTT. This encodes CASSLMGQADSPLHF.

The rearrangement links TRBV9 to TRBJ1-5; 7 bases are shared with TRBD1. Germline CDR1 reads SGDLS; CDR2 reads YYNGEE. The CDR3 contains 16 residues. V shed 3 bases and J 5 bases; nucleotides not matched to a gene: 11. CDR3 sequence: CASSEGPRQGHQPQHF. CDR3 coding DNA: TGTGCCAGCAGCGAGGGCCCGAGACAGGGACATCAGCCCCAGCATTTT.

The rearrangement links TRBV27 to TRBJ2-7, with TRBD1 matching 10 bases. CDR3 length equals 15 residues. Per the germline V gene, CDR1 is MNHEY and CDR2 is SMNVEV (reference sequence). V was pared by 3 bases and J by 3 bases, with 5 bases of the junction left unmatched. The CDR3 bases are TGTGCCAGCAGTTTCGCCGGGACAGGGGTCTACGAGCAGTACTTC. Its translation: CASSFAGTGVYEQYF.

About this clone itself: Additional DNA sequences in this sample encode the identical CDR3. The rearrangement links TRBV7-7 to TRBJ2-3; TRBD2 agrees at 11 bases. The germline gives CDR1 SSHAT, CDR2 FNYEAQ (reference sequence). The J segment lost 1 base and the V segment lost 5 bases, leaving 2 bases of the junction unmatched. The CDR3 extends over 15 amino acids. CDR3 DNA: TGTGCCAGCAGCCTACTAGCGGGGGGCACAGATACGCAGTATTTT. This encodes CASSLLAGGTDTQYF.

This sequence joins TRBV7-2 and TRBJ1-2; D call uncertain. This CDR3 region has 17 residues. Germline V lookup: CDR1 SGHTA, CDR2 FQGNSA. Trimming pared 3 bases from V and 8 bases from J, leaving 25 bases between. CDR3 nucleotides: TGTGCCAGCAGCTTCCCCTTAGTTGGTGGACGGACGGGGGGCTACACCTTC. Amino acid sequence: CASSFPLVGGRTGGYTF.

The chain has TRBV6-6 and TRBJ1-5; no definite D call. CDR3 length equals 14 residues. V lost 10 bases and J lost 1, with 14 bases in between. Germline V lookup: CDR1 MNHNY, CDR2 SVGAGI (reference sequence). The CDR3 coding sequence is TGTGCCACCCGGGCGGGGATCAGCAATCAGCCCCAGCATTTT. The encoded protein is CATRAGISNQPQHF.

The chain uses TRBV7-2 and TRBJ1-2; tentatively, D is TRBD1 (5 bases). From germline, CDR1 is SGHTA and CDR2 FQGNSA. The ends were cut back, 1 base at V and 8 bases at J, with 14 bases in the middle. The CDR3 is 14 residues long. The CDR3 coding sequence is TGTGCCAGCAGCTTAGGGAGGGGATTCCTGGGCTACACCTTC. Amino acids: CASSLGRGFLGYTF.

The chain combines TRBV5-1 with TRBJ2-3; no clear D. This CDR3 spans 14 amino acids. V lost 0 bases to trimming and J lost 0 bases, with 5 bases between them. Germline V gene lookup returns CDR1 SGHRS and CDR2 YFSETQ. The CDR3 coding sequence is TGCGCCAGCAGCTTGGTGGGCAGCACAGATACGCAGTATTTT. Translating it yields CASSLVGSTDTQYF.

The chain recombines TRBV7-7 with TRBJ2-3; D not certain. CDR3 length: 16 residues. Trimming pared 5 bases from V and 2 bases from J, leaving 17 bases between. Germline CDR1 and CDR2: SSHAT and FNYEAQ (reference sequence). CDR3 DNA sequence: TGTGCCAGCAGCCCCCTGGTTGGCAGATCCACAGATACGCAGTATTTT. Residues: CASSPLVGRSTDTQYF. Based on the CDR3 plus reference TRBV7-7 and TRBJ2-3, the full variable domain is GAGVSQSPRYKVTKRGQDVTLRCDPISSHATLYWYQQALGQGPEFLTYFNYEAQPDKSGLPSDRFSAERPEGSISTLTIQRTEQRDSAMYRCASSPLVGRSTDTQYFGPGTRLTVL.

This clone showed up just once. The sample has other DNA sequences that encode this CDR3 too. J is TRBJ2-7 and V is TRBV2; D is unclear. With 4 bases removed from V and 4 bases from J, the gap between germline ends came to 8 bases. The CDR3 runs to 12 residues. Germline lookup yields CDR1 SNHLY and CDR2 FYNNEI. The CDR3 DNA sequence: TGTGCCAGCAGTGTTTCCGTATACGAGCAGTACTTC. It encodes CASSVSVYEQYF.

The chain couples TRBV7-2 to TRBJ2-3; 12 positions agree with TRBD2. V dropped 5 bases and J dropped 3; count of bases not matched to a gene: 3. CDR1 and CDR2 from the germline V gene are SGHTA and FQGNSA. The CDR3 loop spans 15 amino acids. The CDR3, as DNA: TGTGCCAGCAGCCGGACTAGCGGGGCGACAGATACGCAGTATTTT. Encoded protein: CASSRTSGATDTQYF. The whole variable domain, filled in from reference TRBV7-2 and TRBJ2-3, reads GAGVSQSPSNKVTEKGKDVELRCDPISGHTALYWYRQSLGQGLEFLIYFQGNSAPDKSGLPSDRFSAERTGGSVSTLTIQRTQQEDSAVYLCASSRTSGATDTQYFGPGTRLTVL.

V and J are TRBV7-9 and TRBJ1-6; D is perhaps TRBD1 (5 bases). The CDR3 totals 15 residues. Trimming shortened V by 3 bases and J by 6 bases, and 12 bases separated the two germline ends. The V gene's germline CDR1 is SEHNR and CDR2 FQNEAQ (reference sequence). The CDR3 DNA reads TGTGCCAGCAGCTTTCAGGGCGTCGGTAATTCACCCCTCCACTTT. Amino acid sequence: CASSFQGVGNSPLHF.

This chain connects TRBV5-1 to TRBJ1-1, with D perhaps matching TRBD1 (5 bases). Deletions cut 0 bases from V and 4 bases from J, with 13 bases between. The CDR3 length is 15 residues. Germline V gene data show CDR1 as SGHRS and CDR2 as YFSETQ. CDR3 region: CASSLGGLGSTEAFF. CDR3 sequence (DNA): TGCGCCAGCAGCTTGGGGGGACTGGGCAGCACTGAAGCTTTCTTT.

V and J are TRBV6-2 or TRBV6-3 and TRBJ1-2; no clear D gene. Trimming took off 2 bases at V and 0 bases at J, with 4 bases between the two ends. Germline-derived CDR1 and CDR2 are MNHEY and SVGEGT. The CDR3 runs 13 residues. This chain's CDR3 is CASSYRSNYGYTF. The CDR3 nucleotides read TGTGCCAGCAGTTACCGGTCTAACTATGGCTACACCTTC.